This T cell receptor beta chain is drawn from a study of cytomegalovirus exposure and HLA in healthy donors. Study details: Earlier work reported about 110 million unique TCR beta sequences from about 170 million T cells. Whole-study results and caveats: A later analysis found common viral pathogens apparently linked to several of the most significant clusters. The productive fraction for most TCR beta V segments was about 90% or about 30% in an earlier analysis.

PCR was performed using 60 Vbeta and 13 Jbeta primers. Data came from immunoSEQ multiplex PCR; TCRdb stores just in-frame clones and leaves some out. The table shows approximately 200,000 clones, with 82% occurring only once. A note on this clone: Its antigen is currently unknown.

The CDR3 has 14 amino acids. V lost 4 bases, J lost 5 bases, and 14 bases lay in between. The germline gives CDR1 SNHLY, CDR2 FYNNEI. This chain connects TRBV2 to TRBJ2-5; D is perhaps TRBD2 (6 bases). Sample: PBMCs. This receptor was taken from a woman aged 45 to 65 in good health and CMV-seropositive. Written as DNA, the CDR3 is TGTGCCAGCAGTGTTGTACTAGCCGATGAGACCCAGTACTTC. It translates to CASSVVLADETQYF. The variable domain in full, with the rest retrieved from reference TRBV2 and TRBJ2-5, is EPEVTQTPSHQVTQMGQEVILRCVPISNHLYFYWYRQILGQKVEFLVSFYNNEISEKSEIFDDQFSVERPDGSNFTLKIRSTKLEDSAMYFCASSVVLADETQYFGPGTRLLVL.